A selection of T cell receptor beta chains follows, all from one sample in a study of Ad26.COV2.S vaccination and SARS-CoV-2 variants. The data were produced by immunoSEQ multiplex PCR, yet TCRdb's version contains in-frame clones alone and is incomplete. Of 350,000 to 550,000 clones listed, 89% are singletons. The source was peripheral blood, collected in a trial of Ad26.COV2.S vaccine versus placebo. Receptors originate from a person aged 18-65 years who received the Ad26.COV2.S COVID-19 vaccine or a placebo. CDR3s include the opening cysteine and the closing phenylalanine or tryptophan. Size is omitted from some rows. Given values are once, few, many or a class for expanded clones.

>TRBJ1-6|-|TRBV4-1
CASSQVGEGNSPLHF
>TRBJ2-7|-|TRBV7-2
CASSFYRGAYEQYF
>TRBJ1-1|-|TRBV7-9
CASSLDSGVATAFF
>TRBJ1-4|once|TRBV4-3
CASSQRYRGRGEKLFF
>TRBJ2-5|-|TRBV20-1
CSAGLGAGKYF
>TRBJ2-1|-|TRBV4-3
CASSQDGRAHAYNEQFF
>TRBJ2-1|-|TRBV5-8
CASRMRGGRDNEQFF
>TRBJ2-1|-|TRBV7-9
CASSLPEGRPHNEQFF
>TRBJ2-5|once|TRBV12-3/TRBV12-4
CASSTLGTQYF
>TRBJ1-3|-|TRBV2
CASSELGVGNTIYF
>TRBJ2-1|-|TRBV7-8
CASSLALLAVYNEQFF
>TRBJ1-1|-|TRBV4-1
CASSPVHKNTEAFF
>TRBJ2-5|-|TRBV10-3
CAISDFLAQETQYF
>TRBJ2-7|-|TRBV6-2/TRBV6-3
CASSYGVHEQYF
>TRBJ1-2|-|TRBV5-8
CASSARSTGTF
>TRBJ1-1|-|TRBV12-3/TRBV12-4
CASSQGVGTEAFF
>TRBJ2-7|-|TRBV5-1
CASSLMVHSSPNEQYF
>TRBJ2-7|-|TRBV5-1
CASSRDRSAYEQYF
>TRBJ1-5|-|TRBV2
CASSEGRAPAQHF
>TRBJ2-3|-|TRBV9
CASSVADTQYF
>TRBJ2-1|-|TRBV11-2
CASSLGIDNNEQFF
>TRBJ2-3|-|TRBV19
CASSVSQSTDTQYF
>TRBJ1-2|-|TRBV10-3
CAISAAPGQGAGGYTF